This is a list of T cell receptor beta chains from one sample in a study of cytomegalovirus exposure and HLA in healthy donors. Method: immunoSEQ multiplex PCR; TCRdb's copy keeps in-frame clones and lacks some. The sample shows approximately 190,000 clones, roughly four fifths of them seen only once. Sample: PBMCs. The receptors were gathered from a woman aged 18 to 35 in good health and CMV-seronegative. CDR3s include the opening cysteine and the closing phenylalanine or tryptophan. Fields, in order: V gene, J gene, clone size, D gene, CDR3 protein, CDR3 DNA. The D gene is left open where the match is weak. For some rows the clone size is stated as once, few or many, or as a class when expanded; others skip it.

>TRBV28|TRBJ2-7|few|NA
CASSGFGHSYEQYF
TGTGCCAGCAGTGGGTTCGGACATTCCTACGAGCAGTACTTC
>TRBV19|TRBJ2-6|NA|NA
CASSRRHPANVLTF
TGTGCCAGTTCCCGCAGGCACCCGGCCAACGTCCTGACTTTC
>TRBV7-2|TRBJ2-1|few|TRBD2
CASSLELAGVQGQFF
TGTGCCAGCAGCTTAGAACTAGCGGGAGTCCAGGGGCAGTTCTTC
>TRBV19|TRBJ1-1|NA|TRBD1
CASSIAGQGNTEAFF
TGTGCCAGTAGTATAGCGGGACAGGGGAACACTGAAGCTTTCTTT
>TRBV5-4|TRBJ2-7|NA|NA
CASSSLGTPLGEQYF
TGTGCCAGCAGCTCGCTGGGGACTCCTCTTGGAGAGCAGTACTTC
>TRBV12-5|TRBJ2-3|NA|TRBD2
CASGLVGFLSGGPTDTQYF
TGTGCTAGTGGTTTGGTCGGGTTTTTGTCGGGAGGGCCAACAGATACGCAGTATTTT
>TRBV11-2|TRBJ1-2|NA|NA
CASSLDWAGYTF
TGTGCCAGCAGCTTAGATTGGGCCGGCTACACCTTC
>TRBV19|TRBJ1-6|once|NA
CASSLTGNSPLHF
TGTGCCAGTAGTTTAACAGGGAACTCACCCCTCCACTTT
>TRBV9|TRBJ2-2|once|TRBD2
CASSVVVGLAEENTGELFF
TGTGCCAGCAGCGTAGTTGTCGGACTAGCGGAAGAGAACACCGGGGAGCTGTTTTTT
>TRBV19|TRBJ1-2|NA|NA
CASSIDPPRVNYGYTF
TGTGCCAGTAGTATAGATCCACCGCGGGTTAACTATGGCTACACCTTC
>TRBV28|TRBJ2-1|NA|TRBD2
CASSPPLAYNEQFF
TGTGCCAGCAGTCCACCACTAGCGTACAATGAGCAGTTCTTC
>TRBV11-3|TRBJ2-1|NA|TRBD2
CASSSTSGVYNEQFF
TGTGCCAGCAGTTCGACTAGCGGAGTTTACAATGAGCAGTTCTTC
>TRBV7-6|TRBJ1-3|NA|TRBD1
CASSSKLWDRAGNTIYF
TGTGCCAGCAGCTCCAAGTTATGGGACAGGGCAGGAAACACCATATATTTT
>TRBV5-6|TRBJ1-3|NA|NA
CASSLLRDKSGNTIYF
TGTGCCAGCAGCTTGCTTCGGGATAAATCTGGAAACACCATATATTTT
>TRBV7-9|TRBJ2-7|NA|NA
CASSLTTPQIVEQYF
TGTGCCAGCAGTCTTACAACCCCTCAGATTGTCGAGCAGTACTTC
>TRBV4-1|TRBJ2-5|NA|NA
CASSQDVQSETQYF
TGCGCCAGCAGCCAAGATGTCCAGTCTGAGACCCAGTACTTC
>TRBV7-8|TRBJ1-2|few|TRBD1
CASSSRDRADYGYTF
TGTGCCAGCAGCTCCCGGGACAGGGCCGACTATGGCTACACCTTC
>TRBV21-1|TRBJ2-2|NA|NA
CASTKRTSGVIFGELFF
TGTGCCAGCACCAAGAGGACTAGCGGGGTTATTTTTGGGGAGCTGTTTTTT
>TRBV4-3|TRBJ2-4|NA|NA
CASSPTLGARAQNIQYF
TGCGCCAGCAGCCCTACACTTGGCGCCAGGGCTCAAAACATTCAGTACTTC
>TRBV4-2|TRBJ2-7|few|NA
CASSPSVANEQYF
TGTGCCAGCAGCCCGAGCGTGGCCAACGAGCAGTACTTC
>TRBV7-2|TRBJ2-3|NA|TRBD2
CASSSSASGVTDTQYF
TGTGCCAGCAGCTCCTCCGCCAGCGGGGTAACAGATACGCAGTATTTT
>TRBV29-1|TRBJ2-1|NA|TRBD1
CSVLGQGTGEQFF
TGCAGCGTTCTTGGACAGGGGACTGGTGAGCAGTTCTTC
>TRBV7-2|TRBJ2-2|NA|TRBD1
CASSPPGTGALTGELFF
TGTGCCAGCAGCCCACCCGGGACAGGGGCCTTAACCGGGGAGCTGTTTTTT
>TRBV21-1|TRBJ2-1|NA|NA
CASSKAWRGETYNEQFF
TGTGCCAGCAGCAAAGCATGGCGGGGGGAGACCTACAATGAGCAGTTCTTC
>TRBV7-2|TRBJ2-6|NA|NA
CASSFDRRGANVLTF
TGTGCCAGCAGCTTCGACAGGAGGGGGGCCAACGTCCTGACTTTC
>TRBV5-1|TRBJ2-2|NA|NA
CASSLVAINTGELFF
TGCGCCAGCAGCTTGGTGGCCATTAACACCGGGGAGCTGTTTTTT
>TRBV6-5|TRBJ1-1|few|NA
CASSIMISGTEAFF
TGTGCCAGCAGCATCATGATTTCAGGGACTGAAGCTTTCTTT
>TRBV7-9|TRBJ2-5|once|TRBD2
CASSFISGVPTQYF
TGTGCCAGCAGCTTCATTAGCGGGGTACCGACCCAGTACTTC
>TRBV28|TRBJ1-3|NA|NA
CASGFGGSGNTIYF
TGTGCCAGCGGATTCGGGGGATCTGGAAACACCATATATTTT
>TRBV7-2|TRBJ1-5|NA|NA
CASSLEGLGQPQHF
TGTGCCAGCAGCTTGGAGGGCCTCGGGCAGCCCCAGCATTTT
>TRBV4-1|TRBJ2-3|NA|TRBD1
CASSQDRQGTGAPKDTQYF
TGCGCCAGCAGCCAAGATCGGCAAGGGACAGGGGCCCCCAAGGATACGCAGTATTTT
>TRBV6-1|TRBJ2-6|few|TRBD2
CASSGLAGGGANVLTF
TGTGCCAGCAGTGGACTAGCGGGAGGTGGGGCCAACGTCCTGACTTTC
>TRBV13|TRBJ2-7|NA|NA
CASSFSRGAGYEQYF
TGTGCCAGCAGCTTTTCGCGGGGCGCAGGTTACGAGCAGTACTTC